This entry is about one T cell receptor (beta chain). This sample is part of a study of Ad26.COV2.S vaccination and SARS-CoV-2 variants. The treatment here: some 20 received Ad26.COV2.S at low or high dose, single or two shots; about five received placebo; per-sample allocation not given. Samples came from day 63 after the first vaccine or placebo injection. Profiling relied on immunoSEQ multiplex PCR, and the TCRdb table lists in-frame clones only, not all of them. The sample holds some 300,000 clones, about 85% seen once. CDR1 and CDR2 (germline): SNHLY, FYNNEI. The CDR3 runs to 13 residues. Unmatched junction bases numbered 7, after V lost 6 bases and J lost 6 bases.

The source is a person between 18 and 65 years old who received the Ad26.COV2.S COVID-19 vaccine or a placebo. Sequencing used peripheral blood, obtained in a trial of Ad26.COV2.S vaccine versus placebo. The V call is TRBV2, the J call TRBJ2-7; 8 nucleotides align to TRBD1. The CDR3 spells CASRAGGDGEQYF. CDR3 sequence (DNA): TGTGCCAGCAGAGCAGGGGGCGACGGCGAGCAGTACTTC.